This TCR beta chain was recorded in a study of breast tumors, draining lymph nodes, adjacent tissues (dated by TCRdb to 2016 to 2017). With regard to the full study: In breast cancer patients, the study compared the TCR beta repertoires of tumor, adjacent nontumor tissue and axillary lymph nodes. In human breast cancer, the study set out to evaluate how tumor, surrounding tissue and draining lymph node repertoires relate to one another and whether T cells may move between these sites. Overall study results and their limits: Tumor and nontumor tissue repertoires were significantly more similar in luminal-like than in basal-like breast cancer. The conclusion that tumor T cells originate in lymph nodes was framed as consistent with a hypothesis rather than directly demonstrated. A scenario in which most tumor T cells derive from the lymph node and then expand within tumor tissue was judged to be consistent with the data. Tumors showed preferential V and J gene usage, and their T-cell repertoire diversity fell below that of lymph nodes yet above that of nontumor tissue.

V and J are truncated by 5 bases and 3 bases respectively, leaving an intervening sequence of 21 bases. From its cysteine to its phenylalanine, the CDR3 spans 17 amino acids. Of the read, only the CDR3 DNA is kept; its 51 bases are in frame from base 1. CDR1 and CDR2 are read off the germline V gene (reference sequence) as MNHEY and SMNVEV. This clonotype was detected many times. The specificity of this receptor is unknown. Base qualities are not at hand, and no much larger clone is one base apart. TCRdb lists the instrument as Illumina HiSeq 2000. Multiplex PCR amplification was used to generate the TCR beta chain libraries. The amplified TCR beta chain products were analyzed by high-throughput sequencing. The public reads were reanalyzed by TCRdb: fastp trimming at Q25, MiXCR alignment, in-frame beta chains only. A single entry per CDR3 protein holds the most common genes and DNA from its merged rows. This sample is represented by under 30,000 distinct CDR3 sequences; 23% of them were singletons. The ten largest clones add up to roughly 13% of the sample.

The source is a female donor with breast cancer. Some clones in this sample may be carry-over from other donors' samples. Sequenced: breast tumor tissue. Recombination linked TRBV27 to TRBJ2-3; D gene: possibly TRBD2, on 6 matching bases. The CDR3 corresponds to CASSRSLAGTMTDTQYF. At the DNA level, the sequence is TGTGCCAGCAGTCGCTCCCTTGCGGGAACTATGACAGATACGCAGTATTTT.